Listed below are T cell receptor beta chains from one sample, sequenced in a study of fetal regulatory T cell absence and autoimmunity. Repertoires were generated with immunoSEQ multiplex PCR, while TCRdb's copy carries only in-frame clones and drops some. The data contain 95,000 to 100,000 clones, about three quarters of them seen just once; the ten biggest clones take up roughly 2%. Sample: pancreas tissue. These TCRs come from a male donor with IPEX syndrome. The CDR3 runs from the conserved cysteine through the conserved F or W. Each record gives: D gene, J gene, V gene, clone size, CDR3 protein, CDR3 DNA. D genes are given only for firm matches. Some rows have no size entry. The others give once, few or many, or a class for an expanded clone.

>-|TRBJ2-2|TRBV11-3|-
CASSLDRARAGELFF
TGTGCCAGCAGCTTAGATCGGGCCAGGGCCGGGGAGCTGTTTTTT
>-|TRBJ1-5|TRBV5-8|once
CASSLYSNQPQHF
TGTGCCAGCAGCTTGTATAGCAATCAGCCCCAGCATTTT
>-|TRBJ2-2|TRBV5-4|-
CASSLAFNTGELFF
TGTGCCAGCAGCTTGGCCTTCAACACCGGGGAGCTGTTTTTT
>TRBD1|TRBJ1-1|TRBV5-3|-
CARSSATGSNTEAFF
TGTGCCAGAAGCTCCGCGACAGGGTCGAACACTGAAGCTTTCTTT
>-|TRBJ1-3|TRBV4-3|-
CASSRGGSGNTIYF
TGCGCCAGCAGCCGGGGGGGATCTGGAAACACCATATATTTT
>TRBD2|TRBJ2-2|TRBV29-1|-
CSVGLAGGNTGELFF
TGCAGCGTTGGACTAGCGGGAGGGAACACCGGGGAGCTGTTTTTT
>-|TRBJ1-4|TRBV6-1|once
CASSEIKRPFVYGRSNEKLFF
TGTGCCAGCAGTGAAATCAAACGACCCTTTGTGTATGGCAGAAGTAATGAAAAACTGTTTTTT
>TRBD2|TRBJ2-1|TRBV10-3|-
CAISEGLAGVIPYNEQFF
TGTGCCATCAGTGAGGGACTAGCGGGGGTCATTCCCTACAATGAGCAGTTCTTC
>-|TRBJ2-5|TRBV27|-
CASSLALGGQETQYF
TGTGCCAGCAGCCTAGCCCTTGGGGGCCAAGAGACCCAGTACTTC
>-|TRBJ1-2|TRBV30|-
CAWSAEDKANYGYTF
TGTGCCTGGAGTGCGGAGGACAAAGCTAACTATGGCTACACCTTC
>-|TRBJ1-5|TRBV21-1|once
CASSKEEDKHSNQPQHF
TGTGCCAGCAGCAAAGAGGAGGACAAGCATAGCAATCAGCCCCAGCATTTT
>-|TRBJ2-1|TRBV6-5|few
CASSYSTYNEQFF
TGTGCCAGCAGTTACTCGACATACAATGAGCAGTTCTTC
>-|TRBJ2-1|TRBV19|-
CASSIAPAFYNEQFF
TGTGCCAGTAGTATAGCCCCGGCATTCTACAATGAGCAGTTCTTC
>-|TRBJ1-2|TRBV6-1|-
CASSGRGQPLYGYTF
TGTGCCAGCAGTGGACGGGGCCAGCCTCTCTATGGCTACACCTTC
>-|TRBJ1-4|TRBV18|-
CASSPPGQGSEKLFF
TGTGCCAGCTCACCACCAGGGCAGGGAAGCGAAAAACTGTTTTTT
>TRBD1|TRBJ1-5|TRBV10-3|few
CAISGAGGDQPQHF
TGTGCCATCAGTGGCGCAGGGGGGGATCAGCCCCAGCATTTT
>-|TRBJ1-4|TRBV18|-
CASSPAVGNEKLFF
TGTGCCAGCTCACCCGCTGTCGGTAATGAAAAACTGTTTTTT
>TRBD2|TRBJ2-3|TRBV29-1|once
CSVGSSGTTDTQYF
TGCAGCGTTGGGTCTAGCGGGACCACAGATACGCAGTATTTT
>-|TRBJ2-1|TRBV9|-
CASSVDRGQHNEQFF
TGTGCCAGCAGCGTAGATCGGGGCCAGCACAATGAGCAGTTCTTC
>-|TRBJ1-2|TRBV7-9|-
CASSLALGNGYTF
TGTGCCAGCAGCTTAGCGCTCGGGAATGGCTACACCTTC
>TRBD1|TRBJ1-6|TRBV6-6|-
CASRPTPGGGSPLHF
TGTGCCAGCAGACCGACGCCAGGGGGCGGGTCACCCCTCCACTTT
>-|TRBJ2-3|TRBV4-3|-
CASSQWTSTDTQYF
TGCGCCAGCAGCCAATGGACTAGCACAGATACGCAGTATTTT
>-|TRBJ1-5|TRBV7-9|-
CASSPGLGNQPQHF
TGTGCCAGCAGCCCGGGGCTCGGCAATCAGCCCCAGCATTTT
>-|TRBJ2-2|TRBV19|-
CASSFSRGTNTGELFF
TGTGCCAGTAGTTTCTCCCGGGGGACGAACACCGGGGAGCTGTTTTTT
>TRBD2|TRBJ2-7|TRBV19|-
CASSGAVGGAYEQYF
TGTGCCAGTAGTGGGGCGGTCGGGGGGGCCTACGAGCAGTACTTC
>-|TRBJ2-3|TRBV29-1|-
CSVEDGRGGTDTQYF
TGCAGCGTTGAAGACGGAAGGGGTGGCACAGATACGCAGTATTTT
>-|TRBJ1-2|TRBV10-3|once
CAISPRTYGYTF
TGTGCCATCAGCCCCAGGACATATGGCTACACCTTC
>-|TRBJ2-2|TRBV5-1|-
CASSALRDGPGELFF
TGCGCCAGCAGCGCTCTCCGGGACGGCCCTGGGGAGCTGTTTTTT
>-|TRBJ1-2|TRBV5-1|-
CASSTTGTSYGYTF
TGCGCCAGCAGCACTACCGGGACCTCCTATGGCTACACCTTC
>TRBD1|TRBJ2-7|TRBV5-4|few
CASSKGQGYEQYF
TGTGCCAGCAGCAAGGGACAGGGCTACGAGCAGTACTTC
>TRBD2|TRBJ2-7|TRBV7-2|-
CASSLGPSGRYEQYF
TGTGCCAGCAGCTTAGGGCCTAGCGGTCGATACGAGCAGTACTTC
>-|TRBJ2-5|TRBV9|-
CASSGETQYF
TGTGCCAGCAGCGGGGAGACCCAGTACTTC
>-|TRBJ1-1|TRBV20-1|-
CSSGRGKAFF
TGCTCCTCAGGGAGGGGGAAAGCTTTCTTT
>-|TRBJ2-3|TRBV10-3|-
CAISESTLSSGTDTQYF
TGTGCCATCAGTGAGTCGACTCTGAGTAGCGGCACAGATACGCAGTATTTT
>TRBD2|TRBJ2-1|TRBV19|-
CASSRTSAYNEQFF
TGTGCCAGTAGTAGGACTAGCGCCTACAATGAGCAGTTCTTC
>-|TRBJ2-6|TRBV11-2|-
CASSLDLGGGANVLTF
TGTGCCAGCAGCTTAGATCTGGGGGGTGGGGCCAACGTCCTGACTTTC
>-|TRBJ1-1|TRBV5-1|-
CASSLGGIDSWNTEAFF
TGCGCCAGCAGCTTGGGAGGGATTGACAGCTGGAACACTGAAGCTTTCTTT
>-|TRBJ2-7|TRBV5-1|-
CASSLGLLLTYEQYF
TGCGCCAGCAGCTTGGGACTACTTTTAACCTACGAGCAGTACTTC
>-|TRBJ1-3|TRBV7-8|-
CASSLVGTENTIYF
TGTGCCAGCAGCTTGGTGGGTACGGAAAACACCATATATTTT
>-|TRBJ2-6|TRBV6-6|few
CASSIGGSGANVLTF
TGTGCCAGCAGTATAGGGGGCTCTGGGGCCAACGTCCTGACTTTC
>-|TRBJ2-2|TRBV11-3|few
CASSLLGPGELFF
TGTGCCAGCAGCCTCCTGGGGCCCGGGGAGCTGTTTTTT
>-|TRBJ2-5|TRBV5-1|-
CASSRDNQETQYF
TGCGCCAGCAGCCGGGACAACCAAGAGACCCAGTACTTC
>-|TRBJ2-3|TRBV13|few
CASSLGQFATDTQYF
TGTGCCAGCAGCTTGGGGCAGTTTGCCACAGATACGCAGTATTTT
>-|TRBJ1-1|TRBV7-2|-
CASSSSTGRSTEAFF
TGTGCCAGCAGCTCGTCTACAGGGAGAAGCACTGAAGCTTTCTTT
>TRBD1|TRBJ2-7|TRBV6-6|few
CASSSGGDEQYF
TGTGCCAGCAGTTCAGGGGGCGACGAGCAGTACTTC
>-|TRBJ2-5|TRBV7-9|-
CASSFRKQEYQETQYF
TGTGCCAGCAGTTTTAGGAAACAGGAGTACCAAGAGACCCAGTACTTC
>-|TRBJ2-5|TRBV6-1|-
CASSELSGVKETQYF
TGTGCCAGCAGTGAACTCTCAGGGGTAAAAGAGACCCAGTACTTC
>-|TRBJ1-2|TRBV11-2|few
CASSLQDGYTF
TGTGCCAGCAGCTTACAGGATGGCTACACCTTC
>TRBD2|TRBJ2-1|TRBV6-5|-
CASRASGVYNEQFF
TGTGCCAGCAGAGCTAGCGGGGTTTACAATGAGCAGTTCTTC
>-|TRBJ2-4|TRBV6-5|-
CASRTRGKNIQYF
TGTGCCAGCAGGACTAGAGGCAAAAACATTCAGTACTTC
>-|TRBJ2-1|TRBV19|-
CASSIGGSSEQFF
TGTGCCAGTAGTATAGGAGGGAGCAGTGAGCAGTTCTTC
>-|TRBJ2-5|TRBV18|-
CASSPTLTGRETQYF
TGTGCCAGCTCCCCAACCCTTACAGGCCGGGAGACCCAGTACTTC